One T cell receptor (beta chain) is described in this entry. Its specificity is not known. The PCR made use of 60 Vbeta and 13 Jbeta primers. In the source study's methods: There were around 80 million unique TCR beta chains by a later count, and some 10 million of them were shared. TCRdb's table, derived via immunoSEQ multiplex PCR, lists solely in-frame clones and lacks some. Clone size and the V and J calls come from that table; the DNA yielded D and trimming. The sample includes 200,000 to 250,000 clones, 82% of them seen just once. The source of the sample is a study of cytomegalovirus exposure and HLA in healthy donors. Study-wide context: The Caucasian-associated ancestry cluster contained more than 75% of the approximately 400 genotyped donors. The study, taken as a whole, reports: Fewer than 200 TCR beta chains were listed as cytomegalovirus-associated.

The CDR3 length is 15 residues. The V and J ends lost 4 bases and 0 bases respectively, with 11 bases between them. Germline CDR1 reads SGHTS; CDR2 reads YDEGEE. Donors had nominal health at sampling but likely had unrecorded immune exposures. The sequenced material came from PBMCs. This clonotype was sampled from a woman between 35 and 50 years old in good health and CMV-seropositive. The chain combines TRBV5-8 with TRBJ1-3; D remains unclear. As DNA, the CDR3 is TGTGCCAGCAGCCACCGCACTAGCTCTGGAAACACCATATATTTT. Its protein is CASSHRTSSGNTIYF. Full variable domain (outside the CDR3, taken from reference TRBV5-8 and TRBJ1-3): EAGVTQSPTHLIKTRGQQATLRCSPISGHTSVYWYQQALGLGLQFLLWYDEGEERNRGNFPPRFSGRQFPNYSSELNVNALELEDSALYLCASSHRTSSGNTIYFGEGSWLTVV.